At least ten counts were recorded for the clone carrying this TCR beta chain. Its antigen is not identified. The record originates from a study of regulatory T cells in long-lasting Graves disease. Notes on the study in general: Among samples with persistent disease, TRBV28, TRBJ1-2 and TRBJ2-5 were favored.

The authors built TCR beta libraries using iRepertoire HTBI primers and Arm-PCR of CDR3 regions. TCRdb reprocessed the multiplex PCR reads with MiXCR, giving one entry per CDR3 protein. Of over 450,000 distinct CDR3 sequences in the sample, 9.5% to 15% were seen once. In germline, CDR1 is KGHSH, CDR2 LQKENI. Deletions cut 3 bases from V and 5 bases from J, with 8 bases between. The CDR3 consists of 13 residues. Time point defined: newly diagnosed GD, antithyroid drugs for less than 3 months. RNA isolated from PBMCs was used to make the TCR library. With EDTA tubes as the receptacles, roughly 9.7 milliliters of peripheral blood were drawn. Another study also made use of these data, one on T cells in Graves' hyperthyroidism and ophthalmopathy. That publication notes: Hyperthyroidism, newly diagnosed and lasting under 2 months, affected patients aged 18 to 65. The HTBI primer set served for first-round RT-PCR of the TCR CDR3.

The chain is built from TRBV18 and TRBJ2-4; no firm D call. The receptor was derived from a woman between 25 and 40 years old with Graves disease. Sequencing used peripheral blood mononuclear cells (PBMCs), obtained at new diagnosis, from a patient treated with antithyroid drugs. DNA for the CDR3: TGTGCCAGCTCACCCCTCGACCAAAACATTCAGTACTTC. Translation gives CASSPLDQNIQYF.